This record looks at one TCR beta chain sequence and its context. Which antigen it targets is not known. Base qualities were left out, and no much larger clone turns up one base away. This specimen comes from a study of CD8 T cells in Susac syndrome (dated by TCRdb to between 2018 and 2021). Concerning the study at large: Repertoire sequencing was used to test whether CD8+ T cell activation and differentiation in Susac syndrome was antigen driven.

Deletion took 0 bases off V and 8 bases off J, with a span of 10 bases between the germline ends. The CDR3 numbers 13 residues from cysteine through phenylalanine. Only CDR3 DNA remains: 39 bases, in frame from the first base. The germline V gene supplies CDR1 SGHTA and CDR2 FQGNSA. The study at large found these results: The number of individuals in the TCR sequencing and HLA analysis was recognized as being relatively small.

Peripheral blood CD8+ and CD4+ T cells from healthy donors, Susac syndrome patients and multiple sclerosis patients were profiled by high-throughput TCR beta sequencing. Healthy donors were age- and sex-matched controls. Bulk CD8+ and CD4+ T cells were purified magnetically by negative isolation, whereas CD8+ TEMRA cells were enriched by FACS. Blood was drawn into EDTA tubes, processed within 24 hours, and PBMCs were isolated by density gradient centrifugation. PBMCs intended for TCR sequencing were cryopreserved in liquid nitrogen and were subsequently thawed in a 37 degrees C water bath. The sorted or isolated CD4+, CD8+ and CD8+ TEMRA cells reached a purity of at least 90%. RNA was extracted using the RNeasy kit, and about 0.45 to 1 ug of the RNA was reverse transcribed with random hexamers. The immunoSEQ multiplex PCR assay, which covers 54 Vbeta and 13 Jbeta segments, was used to amplify TCR beta CDR3 regions. PCR amplification bias was corrected by using a synthetic template baseline for primer optimization and computational correction. The published analysis was carried out like this. Reads were annotated to V, D and J genes per IMGT and analyzed with immunoSEQ Analyzer, keeping only productive sequences. To calculate clonality, Shannon entropy was normalized by log2 of the number of productive unique sequences and then subtracted from one. For each patient and control, public and private clones were evaluated among the 100 most prevalent clones. Clones were defined as Susac-specific if absent from the healthy and MS cohorts, from 1052 published viral clones and from other ImmuneACCESS disease sequences. TCRdb reprocessing: public reads trimmed at Q25 with fastp, clones called with MiXCR, in-frame beta chains kept. Every distinct CDR3 protein forms one entry, paired with its most common genes and DNA. Clone size and V and J calls follow TCRdb, not the original study. The sample table shows around 150,000 distinct CDR3 sequences, and just under 95% are seen once. The top ten constitute over 0.12% of the sample.

The rearranged chain carries TRBV7-2 and TRBJ1-1; the D gene is possibly TRBD1, with 5 bases matching. The clonotype originates from a human donor in good health. The specimen was CD4+ T cells from PBMCs. The CDR3: CASSLAVGVEAFF. The DNA sequence is TGTGCCAGCAGCTTAGCTGTAGGGGTAGAAGCTTTCTTT.